The entry below describes one T cell receptor (beta chain). Its specificity is not known. There are 17 residues in the CDR3. Germline trimming cut 5 bases from V and 7 bases from J; bases unmatched to any gene: 11. Germline V gene data show CDR1 as MNHEY and CDR2 as SMNVEV (reference sequence). This record comes from a study of cytomegalovirus exposure and HLA in healthy donors. Study-level background: The 120 or so validation repertoires were reported in a later analysis to have been generated on the same platform as the roughly 700 first-cohort repertoires.

Study findings and constraints: The TCR clusters that emerged in the first cohort tended, a later analysis found, to co-occur in the 110 or so validation repertoires. The study designated roughly 160 TCR beta chains cytomegalovirus-associated.

Some clones are missing from TCRdb's copy, which holds only in-frame ones; the method was immunoSEQ multiplex PCR. Among under 400,000 clones listed, roughly 90% were seen once. The sample was PBMCs. The receptor was derived from a woman between 18 and 29 years old in good health and CMV-seronegative. The V and J genes are TRBV27 and TRBJ2-2; 12 nucleotides align to TRBD1. The CDR3, as DNA: TGTGCCAGCAGTCCGACCTGGGACAGGGGGCATGACGGGGAGCTGTTTTTT. This translates into CASSPTWDRGHDGELFF.